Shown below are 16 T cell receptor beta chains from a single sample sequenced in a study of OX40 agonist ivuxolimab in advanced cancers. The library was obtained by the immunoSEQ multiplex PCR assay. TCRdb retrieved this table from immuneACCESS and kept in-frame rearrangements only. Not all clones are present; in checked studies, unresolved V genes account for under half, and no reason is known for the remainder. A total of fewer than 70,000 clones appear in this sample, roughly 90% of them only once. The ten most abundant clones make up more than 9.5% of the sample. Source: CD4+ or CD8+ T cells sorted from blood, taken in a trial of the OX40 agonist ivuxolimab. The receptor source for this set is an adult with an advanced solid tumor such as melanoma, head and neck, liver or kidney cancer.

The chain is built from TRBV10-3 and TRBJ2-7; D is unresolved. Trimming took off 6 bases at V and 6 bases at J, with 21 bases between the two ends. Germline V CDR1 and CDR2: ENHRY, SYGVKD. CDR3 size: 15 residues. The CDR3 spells CAISDPAKEVGEQYF. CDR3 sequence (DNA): TGTGCCATCAGCGATCCGGCTAAAGAGGTAGGCGAGCAGTACTTC.

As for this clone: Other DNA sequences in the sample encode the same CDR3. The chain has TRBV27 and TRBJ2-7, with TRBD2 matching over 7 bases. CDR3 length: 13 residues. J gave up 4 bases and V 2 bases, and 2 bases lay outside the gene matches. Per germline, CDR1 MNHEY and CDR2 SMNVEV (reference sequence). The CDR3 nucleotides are TGTGCCAGCAGTTTACGCGGGAGTTACGAGCAGTACTTC. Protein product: CASSLRGSYEQYF.

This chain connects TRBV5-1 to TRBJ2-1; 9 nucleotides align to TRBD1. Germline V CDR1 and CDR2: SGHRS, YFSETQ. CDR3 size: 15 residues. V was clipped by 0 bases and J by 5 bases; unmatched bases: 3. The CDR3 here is CASSLVTGGNNEQFF. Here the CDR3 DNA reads TGCGCCAGCAGCTTGGTAACAGGGGGCAACAATGAGCAGTTCTTC.

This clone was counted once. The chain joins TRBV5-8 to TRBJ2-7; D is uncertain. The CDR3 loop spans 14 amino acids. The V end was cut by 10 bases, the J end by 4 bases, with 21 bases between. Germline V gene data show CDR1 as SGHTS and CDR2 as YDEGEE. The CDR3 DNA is TGTGCCGGGCCCACCTTACAACTCGGGTACGAGCAGTACTTC. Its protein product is CAGPTLQLGYEQYF.

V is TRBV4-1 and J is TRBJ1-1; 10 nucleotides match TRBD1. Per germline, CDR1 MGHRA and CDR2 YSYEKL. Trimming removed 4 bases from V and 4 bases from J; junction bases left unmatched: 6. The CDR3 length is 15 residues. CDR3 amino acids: CASSRGTGVTTEAFF. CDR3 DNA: TGCGCCAGCAGCCGGGGGACAGGGGTGACCACTGAAGCTTTCTTT.

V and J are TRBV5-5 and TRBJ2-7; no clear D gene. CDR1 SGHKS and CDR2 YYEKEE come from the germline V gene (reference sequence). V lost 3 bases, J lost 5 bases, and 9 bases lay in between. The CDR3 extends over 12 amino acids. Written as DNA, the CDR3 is TGTGCCAGCAGCTCCGTCTGGCACGAGCAGTACTTC. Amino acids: CASSSVWHEQYF.

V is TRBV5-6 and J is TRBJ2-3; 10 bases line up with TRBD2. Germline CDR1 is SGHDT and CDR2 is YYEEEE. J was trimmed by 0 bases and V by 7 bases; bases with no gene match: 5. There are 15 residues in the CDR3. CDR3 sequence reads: CASGIAGGSTDTQYF. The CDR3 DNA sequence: TGTGCCAGCGGCATAGCGGGAGGTAGCACAGATACGCAGTATTTT.

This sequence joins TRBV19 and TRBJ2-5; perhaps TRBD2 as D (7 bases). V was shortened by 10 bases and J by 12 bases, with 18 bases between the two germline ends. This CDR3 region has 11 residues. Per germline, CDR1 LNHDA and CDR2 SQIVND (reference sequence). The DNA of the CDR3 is TGTGCCACTTCCGGGGGGCGTTCAAAGTACTTC. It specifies CATSGGRSKYF.

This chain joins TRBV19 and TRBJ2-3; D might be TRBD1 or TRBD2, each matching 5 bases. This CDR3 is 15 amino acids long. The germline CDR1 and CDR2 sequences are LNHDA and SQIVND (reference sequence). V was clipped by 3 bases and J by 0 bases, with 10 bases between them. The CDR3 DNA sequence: TGTGCCAGTAGTATCATGGGGGATAGCACAGATACGCAGTATTTT. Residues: CASSIMGDSTDTQYF.

The CDR3 bases are TGTGCCAGCAGTTACTCGGCGTCCTACGAGCAGTACTTC. It translates to CASSYSASYEQYF. The rearrangement uses TRBV6-5 and TRBJ2-7; no definite D call. The V end was cut by 0 bases, the J end by 1 base, with 4 bases between. Per germline, CDR1 MNHEY and CDR2 SVGAGI. This CDR3 region has 13 residues.

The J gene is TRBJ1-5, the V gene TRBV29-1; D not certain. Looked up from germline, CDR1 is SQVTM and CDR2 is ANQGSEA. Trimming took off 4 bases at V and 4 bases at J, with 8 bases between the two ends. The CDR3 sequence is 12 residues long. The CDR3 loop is CSVVRMNQPQHF. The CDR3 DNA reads TGCAGCGTTGTCAGGATGAATCAGCCCCAGCATTTT.

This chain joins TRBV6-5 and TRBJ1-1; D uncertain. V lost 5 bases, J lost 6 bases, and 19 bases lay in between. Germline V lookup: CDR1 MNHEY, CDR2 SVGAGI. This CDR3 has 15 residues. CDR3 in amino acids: CASSIRGDGVAEAFF. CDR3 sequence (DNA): TGTGCCAGCAGTATTCGGGGAGACGGGGTCGCTGAAGCTTTCTTT.

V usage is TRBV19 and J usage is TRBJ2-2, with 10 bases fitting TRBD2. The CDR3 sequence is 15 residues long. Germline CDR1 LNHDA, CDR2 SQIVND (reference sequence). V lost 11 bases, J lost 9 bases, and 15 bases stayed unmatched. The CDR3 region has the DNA TGTGCCGTAGGAGATAAGCGGGAGGGCCGGCGGGAGCTGTTTTTT. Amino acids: CAVGDKREGRRELFF.

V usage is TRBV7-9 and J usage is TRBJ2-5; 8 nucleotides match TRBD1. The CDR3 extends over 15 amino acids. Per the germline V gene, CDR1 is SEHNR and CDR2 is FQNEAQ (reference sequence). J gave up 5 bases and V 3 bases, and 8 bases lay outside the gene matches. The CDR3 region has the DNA TGTGCCAGCAGCTTCCGGACAGGGCTCACGGAGACCCAGTACTTC. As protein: CASSFRTGLTETQYF.

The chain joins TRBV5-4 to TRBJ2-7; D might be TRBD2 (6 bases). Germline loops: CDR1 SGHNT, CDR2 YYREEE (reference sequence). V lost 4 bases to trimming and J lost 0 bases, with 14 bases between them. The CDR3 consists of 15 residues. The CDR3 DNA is TGTGCCAGCAGCGGCGGGGCGTTAAGCTCCTACGAGCAGTACTTC. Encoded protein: CASSGGALSSYEQYF.

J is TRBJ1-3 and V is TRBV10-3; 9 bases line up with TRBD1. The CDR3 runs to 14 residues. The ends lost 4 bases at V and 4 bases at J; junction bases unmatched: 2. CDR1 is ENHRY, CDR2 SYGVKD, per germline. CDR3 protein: CAISAGTGGNTIYF. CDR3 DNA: TGTGCCATCAGTGCCGGGACAGGGGGAAACACCATATATTTT.